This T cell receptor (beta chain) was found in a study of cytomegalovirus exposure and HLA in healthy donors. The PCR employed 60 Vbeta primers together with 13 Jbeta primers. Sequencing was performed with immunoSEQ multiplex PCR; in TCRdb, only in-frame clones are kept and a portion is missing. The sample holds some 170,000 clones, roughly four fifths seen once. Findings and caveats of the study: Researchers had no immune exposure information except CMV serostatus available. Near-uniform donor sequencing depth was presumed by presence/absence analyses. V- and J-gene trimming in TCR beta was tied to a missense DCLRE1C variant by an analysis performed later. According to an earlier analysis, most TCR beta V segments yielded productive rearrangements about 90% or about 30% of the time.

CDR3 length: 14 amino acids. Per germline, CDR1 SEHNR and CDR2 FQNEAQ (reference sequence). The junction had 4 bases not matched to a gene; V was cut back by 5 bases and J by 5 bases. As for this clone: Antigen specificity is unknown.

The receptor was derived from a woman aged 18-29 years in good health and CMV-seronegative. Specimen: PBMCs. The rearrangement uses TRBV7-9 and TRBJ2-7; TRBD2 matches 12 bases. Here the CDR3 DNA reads TGTGCCAGCAGCGACGGACTAGCGGGGAACGAGCAGTACTTC. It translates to CASSDGLAGNEQYF.